This T cell receptor (beta chain) is from a study of blood T cell repertoires in COVID-19. The V end was cut by 4 bases, the J end by 0 bases, with 9 bases between. This CDR3 has 14 amino acids. Germline V lookup: CDR1 SNHLY, CDR2 FYNNEI. Authors' methods: It was from reference gene primer amplification that nucleated cell counts were estimated. The data were produced by immunoSEQ multiplex PCR, yet TCRdb's version contains in-frame clones alone and is incomplete. V and J calls and clone size follow that table, whereas D and trimming were derived from the DNA. The data hold roughly 300,000 clones, with approximately 84% observed a single time.

V usage is TRBV2 and J usage is TRBJ2-5; D is perhaps TRBD1 (6 bases). Material: PBMCs or T cells enriched from blood (not recorded which). The sequence was collected from a woman under 40 who had recovered from COVID-19. Here the CDR3 reads CASSAGQYQETQYF. The CDR3, as DNA: TGTGCCAGCAGTGCCGGACAGTACCAAGAGACCCAGTACTTC.